The 17 T cell receptor beta chains reported below all come from one sample, sequenced in a study of blood T cell repertoires in COVID-19. Libraries were prepared by immunoSEQ multiplex PCR; TCRdb keeps only in-frame clonotypes and omits some of them. The table shows tens of thousands of clones, with about 88% occurring only once. The source material was peripheral blood. Receptors were obtained from a woman aged 55-70 years with COVID-19, enrolled during active disease.

The DNA for the CDR3 is TGTGCCATCAATCCGGGACTAGCGGTCGATGAGCAGTTCTTC. As protein: CAINPGLAVDEQFF. This chain links TRBV10-3 with TRBJ2-1, with 11 bases that match TRBD2. The CDR3 totals 14 residues. V shed 7 bases and J 8 bases; nucleotides not matched to a gene: 7. Germline CDR1 is ENHRY and CDR2 is SYGVKD.

This chain connects TRBV6-5 to TRBJ1-5, with 11 bases identical to TRBD1. The length of the CDR3 is 13 residues. V was pared by 7 bases and J by 7 bases, with 3 bases of the junction left unmatched. The V gene's germline CDR1 is MNHEY and CDR2 SVGAGI. CDR3: CASMGTGGQPQHF. The CDR3, as DNA: TGTGCCAGCATGGGGACAGGGGGGCAGCCCCAGCATTTT.

The rearrangement uses TRBV7-2 and TRBJ1-4; maybe TRBD1 (5 bases). The germline V gene encodes CDR1 SGHTA and CDR2 FQGNSA. This CDR3 region has 14 residues. V was shortened by 5 bases and J by 8 bases, with 15 bases between the two germline ends. For the CDR3, the DNA is TGTGCCAGCAGCGATCCGGGAGCAGGGGAAAAACTGTTTTTT. Residues: CASSDPGAGEKLFF.

J is TRBJ2-7 and V is TRBV29-1; 7 bases map to TRBD2. J gave up 6 bases and V 6 bases, and 17 bases lay outside the gene matches. Germline V gene sequence: CDR1 SQVTM, CDR2 ANQGSEA. This CDR3 is 15 amino acids long. The CDR3 region is CSVDLGGLGGSEQYF. CDR3 DNA sequence: TGCAGCGTAGATCTGGGCGGGCTCGGGGGGAGCGAGCAGTACTTC.

V is TRBV2 and J is TRBJ1-6, with D unresolved. V gave up 4 bases and J gave up 4 bases, with 8 bases separating them. Germline lookup yields CDR1 SNHLY and CDR2 FYNNEI. This CDR3 contains 14 residues. The CDR3 loop is CASSVRLYNSPLHF. The CDR3 DNA reads as TGTGCCAGCAGTGTTCGACTTTATAATTCACCCCTCCACTTT. Looking up the rest from reference TRBV2 and TRBJ1-6 gives the full variable domain: EPEVTQTPSHQVTQMGQEVILRCVPISNHLYFYWYRQILGQKVEFLVSFYNNEISEKSEIFDDQFSVERPDGSNFTLKIRSTKLEDSAMYFCASSVRLYNSPLHFGNGTRLTVT.

This chain joins TRBV28 and TRBJ1-6, with D uncertain. Germline V gene sequence: CDR1 MDHEN, CDR2 SYDVKM. V was cut by 3 bases and J by 10 bases, with 16 bases left in between. This CDR3 region has 15 residues. The CDR3 nucleotides read TGTGCCAGCAGTTTCAATGAGGTTGTTGTATCACCCCTCCACTTT. Its protein product is CASSFNEVVVSPLHF.

This clone was seen just once. V gene TRBV28 combines with J gene TRBJ2-3; D may be TRBD1 (6 bases). This CDR3 spans 15 amino acids. Trimming removed 5 bases from V and 0 bases from J, with 12 bases in between. Per the germline V gene, CDR1 is MDHEN and CDR2 is SYDVKM. CDR3 coding DNA: TGTGCCAGCAGTGAGGACAGATATAGCACAGATACGCAGTATTTT. This translates into CASSEDRYSTDTQYF.

The chain joins TRBV29-1 to TRBJ2-3; the D is unclear. The V gene's germline CDR1 is SQVTM and CDR2 ANQGSEA. The CDR3 has 14 residues. V gave up 4 bases and J gave up 2 bases, with 13 bases separating them. This CDR3 is CSVGDPRVTDTQYF. CDR3 nucleotide sequence: TGCAGCGTTGGAGACCCCCGGGTCACAGATACGCAGTATTTT.

V gene TRBV11-2 combines with J gene TRBJ2-7; D uncertain. V dropped 2 bases and J dropped 0 bases, with 8 bases sitting between them. Germline loops: CDR1 SGHAT, CDR2 FQNNGV. The CDR3 sequence is 14 residues long. This CDR3 is CASSLLPSSYEQYF. For the CDR3, the DNA is TGTGCCAGCAGCTTACTACCGAGCTCCTACGAGCAGTACTTC.

The V gene is TRBV7-8, the J gene TRBJ1-1; possibly TRBD1 for D (6 bases). Germline V gives CDR1 SGHVS, CDR2 FQNEAQ. The V gene lost 0 bases and the J gene lost 4 bases, with 15 bases spanning the gap. The CDR3 contains 16 residues. CDR3 sequence: CASSLARWRRGTEAFF. CDR3 sequence (DNA): TGTGCCAGCAGCTTAGCGCGATGGCGCAGGGGCACTGAAGCTTTCTTT.

The chain uses TRBV3-1 (or the pseudogene TRBV3-2) and TRBJ1-4; 8 bases map to TRBD1. Looked up from germline, CDR1 is LGHDT and CDR2 is YNNKEL (reference sequence). Trimming cost V 8 bases and J 12 bases; bases outside gene matches: 8. The CDR3 spans 12 residues. Written as DNA, the CDR3 is TGTGCCAGCGGGCAGGGGGCACGGGAACTGTTTTTT. Translation: CASGQGARELFF.

The chain has TRBV11-3 and TRBJ2-2, with D perhaps matching TRBD1 (5 bases). The CDR3 spans 15 residues. The germline CDR1 and CDR2 sequences are SGHNT and YENEEA. The V end was cut by 2 bases, the J end by 3 bases, with 10 bases between. In DNA, the CDR3 is TGTGCCAGCAGCTTATATGAAGGGGACACCGGGGAGCTGTTTTTT. This sequence encodes CASSLYEGDTGELFF.

The rearrangement joins TRBV5-1 to TRBJ1-6; no definite D call. The CDR3 loop spans 14 amino acids. Deletions cut 0 bases from V and 6 bases from J, with 7 bases between. Looked up from germline, CDR1 is SGHRS and CDR2 is YFSETQ. The CDR3 DNA reads TGCGCCAGCAGCTTGGCTGCGGGTAATTCACCCCTCCACTTT. Translating it yields CASSLAAGNSPLHF.

J is TRBJ1-1 and V is TRBV29-1, with D maybe TRBD1 (5 bases). CDR1 SQVTM and CDR2 ANQGSEA come from the germline V gene. The length of the CDR3 is 11 residues. V was clipped by 7 bases and J by 1 base, with 7 bases between them. The chain's CDR3 is CSGDRNTEAFF. CDR3 sequence (DNA): TGCAGCGGTGACAGGAACACTGAAGCTTTCTTT.

This clone was detected a few times. The V and J genes are TRBV3-1 (or the pseudogene TRBV3-2) and TRBJ1-6; D may be TRBD1 (6 bases). The V and J ends lost 4 bases and 9 bases respectively, with 13 bases between them. The germline V gene encodes CDR1 LGHDT and CDR2 YNNKEL (reference sequence). The CDR3 runs 14 residues. The CDR3: CASSLGAVGSPLHF. In nucleotides, the CDR3 is TGTGCCAGCAGCCTGGGGGCGGTCGGTTCACCCCTCCACTTT.

The gene calls are TRBV7-2 and TRBJ2-7; D may be TRBD1 (5 bases). Trimming pared 7 bases from V and 3 bases from J, leaving 22 bases between. This CDR3 has 16 residues. The germline gives CDR1 SGHTA, CDR2 FQGNSA. CDR3 sequence (DNA): TGTGCCAGCACCCTTCTGCCGCAGGGTATAAACTACGAGCAGTACTTC. Residues: CASTLLPQGINYEQYF.

The chain carries TRBV5-6 and TRBJ2-5; 9 bases are a match to TRBD1. Germline assignment: CDR1 SGHDT and CDR2 YYEEEE. With V trimmed by 3 bases and J by 5 bases, 11 bases remained unmatched. The CDR3 contains 16 residues. The chain's CDR3 is CASSSPRTGVWETQYF. Here the CDR3 DNA reads TGTGCCAGCAGCTCCCCTAGGACAGGGGTATGGGAGACCCAGTACTTC.